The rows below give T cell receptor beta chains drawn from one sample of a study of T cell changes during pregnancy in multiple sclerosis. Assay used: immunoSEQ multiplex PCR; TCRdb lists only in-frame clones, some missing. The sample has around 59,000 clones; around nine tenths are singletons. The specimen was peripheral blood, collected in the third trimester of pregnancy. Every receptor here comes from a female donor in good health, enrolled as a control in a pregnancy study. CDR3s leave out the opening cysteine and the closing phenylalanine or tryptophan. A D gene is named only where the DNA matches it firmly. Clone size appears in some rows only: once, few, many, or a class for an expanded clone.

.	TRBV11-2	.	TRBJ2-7	ASSSPGLSYEQY
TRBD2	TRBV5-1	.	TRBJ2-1	ASSTGTSGRASNEQF
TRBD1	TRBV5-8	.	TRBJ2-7	ASSPTGVADYEQY
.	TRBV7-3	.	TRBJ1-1	ASSLDEGDTEAF
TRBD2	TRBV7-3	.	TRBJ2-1	ASSLVGLREGLKNNEQF
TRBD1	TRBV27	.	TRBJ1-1	ASSLGTGRAF
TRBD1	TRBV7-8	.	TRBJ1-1	ASSLESGQGAGNTEAF
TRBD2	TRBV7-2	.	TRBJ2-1	ATSPGAGERIDEQF
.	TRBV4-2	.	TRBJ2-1	ARRWRNEQF
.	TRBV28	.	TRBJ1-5	ASSLLRDRLLQPQH
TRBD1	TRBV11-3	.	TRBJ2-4	ASSVERDRVLY
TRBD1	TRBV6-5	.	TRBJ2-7	ASSPRQGTYEQY
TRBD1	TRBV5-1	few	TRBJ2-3	ASSFLQGHGDTQY
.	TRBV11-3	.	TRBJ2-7	ASSLVAASSYEQY
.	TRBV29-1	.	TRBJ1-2	SATQGTANYGYT
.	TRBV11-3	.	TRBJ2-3	ASSSPYVGDTQY
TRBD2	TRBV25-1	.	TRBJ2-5	ASSEASGAGETQY
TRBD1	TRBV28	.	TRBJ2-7	ASSWGVGDRGTQTYEQY
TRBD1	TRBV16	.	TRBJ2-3	ASSLRTGSTDTQY